Following are 10 T cell receptor beta chains from one sample sequenced in a study of identical twins. From the 5' RACE reads, TCRdb called clonotypes with MiXCR, one entry per CDR3 protein. The sample yields around 280,000 distinct CDR3 sequences, more than 6.5% seen once. These data were likewise used in another study, on yellow fever vaccine responses in identical twins.

The sequenced sample consisted of memory (CD45RO+) T cells sorted from blood. The receptors originated from a woman aged 18-30 years in good health.

This sequence joins TRBV3-1 and TRBJ2-7; possibly TRBD1 for D (6 bases). The CDR3 covers 16 residues. Germline V gene lookup returns CDR1 LGHDT and CDR2 YNNKEL (reference sequence). V lost 2 bases and J 0 bases, leaving 14 bases between the germline ends. The CDR3 here is CASSQKGGAHSYEQYF. The CDR3 DNA sequence: TGTGCCAGCAGCCAAAAAGGGGGAGCGCACTCCTACGAGCAGTACTTC.

The chain employs TRBV5-1 and TRBJ1-4; TRBD1 matches at 10 bases. With 0 bases clipped from V and 6 bases from J, the junction kept 5 bases outside the gene matches. CDR3 length equals 16 residues. The germline gives CDR1 SGHRS, CDR2 YFSETQ. CDR3 in amino acids: CASSLASGTGDEKLFF. CDR3 sequence (DNA): TGCGCCAGCAGCTTGGCTTCCGGGACAGGGGATGAAAAACTGTTTTTT.

The V and J genes are TRBV5-1 and TRBJ2-2; 15 bases match TRBD2. This CDR3 has 18 amino acids. The germline V gene encodes CDR1 SGHRS and CDR2 YFSETQ. V shed 2 bases and J 4 bases; nucleotides not matched to a gene: 6. CDR3 in amino acids: CASSLWTSGRVGTGELFF. For the CDR3, the DNA is TGCGCCAGCAGCTTATGGACTAGCGGGAGGGTTGGCACCGGGGAGCTGTTTTTT.

This clonotype was observed many times. The genes are TRBV20-1 and TRBJ1-6; TRBD1 agrees at 7 bases. The CDR3 spans 14 residues. Trimming removed 0 bases from V and 10 bases from J; junction bases left unmatched: 6. Per the germline V gene, CDR1 is DFQATT and CDR2 is SNEGSKA (reference sequence). CDR3 nucleotides: TGCAGTGCTAGAGATTTGACAGGGAGCTCACCCCTCCACTTT. This sequence encodes CSARDLTGSSPLHF.

This clonotype has a count of ten or more. The chain joins TRBV20-1 to TRBJ2-1; tentatively, D is TRBD1 or TRBD2 (6 bases each). The CDR3 consists of 15 residues. Germline V gene data show CDR1 as DFQATT and CDR2 as SNEGSKA (reference sequence). V lost 3 bases to trimming and J lost 8 bases, with 20 bases between them. CDR3 coding DNA: TGCAGTGCTAGTGCCGGGGGCTCGGAATGGGATGAGCAGTTCTTC. Translation: CSASAGGSEWDEQFF.

This clonotype turned up a few times. The V call is TRBV27, the J call TRBJ2-3; TRBD2 aligns across 9 bases. Per germline, CDR1 MNHEY and CDR2 SMNVEV (reference sequence). V trimming: 1 base; J trimming: 0 bases; junction bases outside the gene matches: 2. This CDR3 has 16 amino acids. In nucleotides, the CDR3 is TGTGCCAGCAGTTTATATAGCGGGAGAAGCACAGATACGCAGTATTTT. Translation gives CASSLYSGRSTDTQYF.

This clonotype was seen at least ten times. This chain joins TRBV28 and TRBJ1-5, with D perhaps TRBD1 (5 bases). The V and J ends lost 1 base and 7 bases respectively, with 17 bases between them. This CDR3 is built from 16 residues. Germline CDR1 MDHEN, CDR2 SYDVKM. CDR3 nucleotide sequence: TGTGCCAGCAGTTTATATCGCAGGGAGGGGAGGCAGCCCCAGCATTTT. It specifies CASSLYRREGRQPQHF.

This clonotype was counted a few times. This rearrangement joins TRBV4-1 to TRBJ2-2; D possibly corresponds to TRBD1 (7 bases). This CDR3 has 16 amino acids. Trimming removed 0 bases at V and 4 bases at J, with 12 bases between. Germline CDR1 reads MGHRA; CDR2 reads YSYEKL. The CDR3 region is CASSQEEGAGTGELFF. CDR3 nucleotide sequence: TGCGCCAGCAGCCAAGAGGAGGGGGCGGGCACCGGGGAGCTGTTTTTT.

The rearrangement joins TRBV2 to TRBJ1-3; D not resolved. Trimming removed 3 bases at V and 0 bases at J, with 6 bases between. CDR1 is SNHLY and CDR2 is FYNNEI in the germline V gene. The CDR3 loop spans 14 amino acids. The CDR3 spells CASSDGFSGNTIYF. The DNA for the CDR3 is TGTGCCAGCAGTGACGGATTCTCTGGAAACACCATATATTTT.

This sequence joins TRBV11-3 and TRBJ2-7; no definite D call. Germline V gene sequence: CDR1 SGHNT, CDR2 YENEEA. The V end was cut by 6 bases, the J end by 7 bases, with 13 bases between. This CDR3 has 12 amino acids. CDR3 nucleotides: TGTGCCAGCAGAGACTCCGTAGGGGAGCAGTACTTC. Encoded protein: CASRDSVGEQYF.